What follows describes a single TCR beta chain. This record belongs to a study of cytomegalovirus exposure and HLA in healthy donors. Study details: Falling in the Caucasian-associated ancestry cluster were 80% to 85% of 300 to 500 genotyped donors.

PCR primers comprised 60 Vbeta and 13 Jbeta primers. Generated by immunoSEQ multiplex PCR, the TCRdb table keeps only in-frame clones and is missing some. The profile covers under 200,000 clones, with roughly 73% appearing a single time and roughly 8.2% taken by the ten largest. This TCR came from a middle-aged woman in good health and CMV-seropositive. The sequenced material came from PBMCs.

The CDR3 is CASSTQLEAFF. In nucleotides, the CDR3 is TGTGCCAGCTCAACCCAACTGGAAGCTTTCTTT. The V and J genes are TRBV18 and TRBJ1-1; D is undetermined. The V gene lost 5 bases and the J gene lost 8 bases, with 9 bases spanning the gap. This CDR3 contains 11 residues. CDR1 and CDR2 (germline): KGHSH, LQKENI. Using reference TRBV18 and TRBJ1-1 for the parts outside the CDR3, the full variable domain is NAGVMQNPRHLVRRRGQEARLRCSPMKGHSHVYWYRQLPEEGLKFMVYLQKENIIDESGMPKERFSAEFPKEGPSILRIQQVVRGDSAAYFCASSTQLEAFFGQGTRLTVV.